This is a list of T cell receptor beta chains from one sample in a study of blood T cell repertoires in COVID-19. The repertoire was sequenced with immunoSEQ multiplex PCR; TCRdb's copy has only in-frame clones and lacks some. The sample contains 150,000 or so clones, approximately 90% of which appear only once. The source material was PBMCs or T cells enriched from blood (not recorded which). The receptor source for this set is a woman aged 35 to 49 who had been exposed to COVID-19. The CDR3 runs from the conserved cysteine through the conserved F or W. Each record gives: D gene, J gene, V gene, clone size, CDR3 protein, CDR3 DNA. A D gene is named only where the DNA matches it firmly. Some rows mark clone size as missing; the rest say once, few, many or name a class of expanded clone.

NA | TRBJ1-5 | TRBV19 | NA | CASKVGGGSNNQPQHF | TGTGCCAGTAAAGTCGGGGGGGGATCAAATAATCAGCCCCAGCATTTT
NA | TRBJ2-7 | TRBV10-3 | NA | CAINNGGGEQYF | TGTGCCATCAACAACGGGGGAGGCGAGCAGTACTTC
NA | TRBJ1-1 | TRBV6-5 | NA | CASSYSGRVVGGAFF | TGTGCCAGCAGTTACTCTGGCAGGGTGGTAGGTGGAGCTTTCTTT
NA | TRBJ1-5 | TRBV2 | NA | CASRRDLEAQHF | TGTGCCAGCAGGCGGGACTTGGAGGCCCAGCATTTT
NA | TRBJ2-1 | TRBV4-1 | NA | CASSHSYNEQFF | TGCGCCAGCAGCCACAGCTACAATGAGCAGTTCTTC
NA | TRBJ1-2 | TRBV9 | NA | CASRAQRGTGQGDGYTF | TGTGCCAGCAGGGCACAGCGGGGGACGGGACAAGGGGACGGCTACACCTTC
NA | TRBJ1-5 | TRBV4-2 | NA | CASSQRQDSNQPQHF | TGTGCCAGCAGCCAACGACAGGATAGCAATCAGCCCCAGCATTTT
NA | TRBJ1-1 | TRBV18 | once | CASSPGSFNTEAFF | TGTGCCAGCTCACCTGGGAGTTTTAACACTGAAGCTTTCTTT
NA | TRBJ1-1 | TRBV18 | NA | CASSQSSGSEAFF | TGTGCCAGCTCTCAAAGTTCAGGGTCTGAAGCTTTCTTT
NA | TRBJ1-2 | TRBV27 | NA | CASRGGYGYTF | TGTGCCAGCCGGGGGGGCTATGGCTACACCTTC
NA | TRBJ2-7 | TRBV14 | NA | CASYRVSYEQYF | TGTGCCAGCTATAGAGTTTCCTACGAGCAGTACTTC
TRBD2 | TRBJ2-1 | TRBV18 | NA | CASSPNRKRLAGNEQFF | TGTGCCAGCTCACCAAACAGAAAAAGACTAGCGGGGAATGAGCAGTTCTTC
TRBD1 | TRBJ2-7 | TRBV27 | NA | CASRLTGLYEQYF | TGTGCCAGCAGGCTGACAGGGTTATACGAGCAGTACTTC
TRBD2 | TRBJ2-1 | TRBV4-3 | NA | CASSHGLADNEQFF | TGCGCCAGCAGCCATGGACTAGCGGACAATGAGCAGTTCTTC
TRBD2 | TRBJ2-7 | TRBV27 | NA | CASSIAIPSGSSYEQYF | TGTGCCAGCAGCATCGCTATCCCCAGCGGGAGTTCCTACGAGCAGTACTTC
TRBD1 | TRBJ1-1 | TRBV28 | NA | CASSPYRGSWTEAFF | TGTGCCAGCAGTCCATACAGGGGCAGTTGGACTGAAGCTTTCTTT
NA | TRBJ1-6 | TRBV10-3 | NA | CAIRAGVLNSPLHF | TGTGCCATCAGAGCCGGAGTACTGAATTCACCCCTCCACTTT
TRBD2 | TRBJ2-5 | TRBV6-4 | NA | CASSETGGSETQYF | TGTGCCAGCAGTGAAACGGGGGGGTCAGAGACCCAGTACTTC
TRBD2 | TRBJ2-3 | TRBV28 | NA | CASSLPLGLPHNTDTQYF | TGTGCCAGCAGTTTACCTCTGGGACTACCCCACAACACAGATACGCAGTATTTT
NA | TRBJ1-1 | TRBV7-9 | NA | CASSFKGAATEAFF | TGTGCCAGCAGCTTTAAGGGAGCGGCCACTGAAGCTTTCTTT
NA | TRBJ2-5 | TRBV24-1 | NA | CATSDGSGGAQYF | TGTGCCACCAGTGATGGCTCCGGAGGGGCCCAGTACTTC
TRBD1 | TRBJ2-7 | TRBV6-5 | once | CASSPLTGVVHEQYF | TGTGCCAGCAGTCCGCTGACAGGGGTCGTCCACGAGCAGTACTTC